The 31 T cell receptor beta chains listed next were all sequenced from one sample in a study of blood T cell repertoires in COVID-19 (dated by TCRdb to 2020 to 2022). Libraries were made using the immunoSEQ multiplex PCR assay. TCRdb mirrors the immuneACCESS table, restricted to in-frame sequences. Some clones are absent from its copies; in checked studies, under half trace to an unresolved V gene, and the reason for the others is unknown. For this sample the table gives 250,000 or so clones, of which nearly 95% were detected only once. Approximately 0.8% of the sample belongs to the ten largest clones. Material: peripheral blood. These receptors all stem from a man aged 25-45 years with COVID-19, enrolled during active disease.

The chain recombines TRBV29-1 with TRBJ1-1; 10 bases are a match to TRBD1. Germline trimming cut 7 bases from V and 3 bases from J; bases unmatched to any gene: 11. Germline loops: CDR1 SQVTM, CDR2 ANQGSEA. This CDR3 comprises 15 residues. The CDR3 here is CSAPARTGGDTEAFF. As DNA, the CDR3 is TGCAGCGCCCCAGCAAGGACAGGGGGAGACACTGAAGCTTTCTTT.

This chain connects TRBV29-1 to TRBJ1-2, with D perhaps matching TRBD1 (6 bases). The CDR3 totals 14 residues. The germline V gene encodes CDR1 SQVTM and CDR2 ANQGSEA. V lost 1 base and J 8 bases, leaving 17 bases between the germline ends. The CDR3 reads CSVEVGRQGMGYTF. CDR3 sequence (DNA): TGCAGCGTTGAAGTAGGACGGCAGGGGATGGGCTACACCTTC.

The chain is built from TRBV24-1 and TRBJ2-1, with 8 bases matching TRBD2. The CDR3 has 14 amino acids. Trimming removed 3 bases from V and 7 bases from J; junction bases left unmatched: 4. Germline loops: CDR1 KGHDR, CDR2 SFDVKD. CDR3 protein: CATSDPGGGNEQFF. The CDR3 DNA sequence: TGTGCCACCAGTGATCCGGGAGGGGGAAATGAGCAGTTCTTC.

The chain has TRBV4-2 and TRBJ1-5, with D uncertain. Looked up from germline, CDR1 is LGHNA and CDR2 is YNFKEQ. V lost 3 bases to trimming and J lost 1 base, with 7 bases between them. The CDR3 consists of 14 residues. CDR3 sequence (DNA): TGTGCCAGCAGCCACGACGGGAGCAATCAGCCCCAGCATTTT. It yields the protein CASSHDGSNQPQHF.

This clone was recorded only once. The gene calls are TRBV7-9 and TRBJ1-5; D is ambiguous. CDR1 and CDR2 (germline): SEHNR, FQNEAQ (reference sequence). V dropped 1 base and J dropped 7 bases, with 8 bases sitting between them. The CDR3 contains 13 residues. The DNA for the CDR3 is TGTGCCAGCAGCTTAGGTAGCAGCCAGCCCCAGCATTTT. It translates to CASSLGSSQPQHF.

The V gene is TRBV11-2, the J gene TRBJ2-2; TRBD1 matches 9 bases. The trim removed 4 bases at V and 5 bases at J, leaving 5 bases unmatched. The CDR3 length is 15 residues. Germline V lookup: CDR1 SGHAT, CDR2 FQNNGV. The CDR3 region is CASSWEQGATGELFF. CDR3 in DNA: TGTGCCAGCAGCTGGGAACAGGGGGCGACCGGGGAGCTGTTTTTT.

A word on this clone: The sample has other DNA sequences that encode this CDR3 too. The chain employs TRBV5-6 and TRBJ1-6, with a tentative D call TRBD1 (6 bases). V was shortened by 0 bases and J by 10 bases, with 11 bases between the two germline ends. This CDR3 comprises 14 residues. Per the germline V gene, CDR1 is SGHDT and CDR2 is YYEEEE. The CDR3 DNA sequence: TGTGCCAGCAGCTTGGCTGGGGGCGGCTCACCCCTCCACTTT. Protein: CASSLAGGGSPLHF.

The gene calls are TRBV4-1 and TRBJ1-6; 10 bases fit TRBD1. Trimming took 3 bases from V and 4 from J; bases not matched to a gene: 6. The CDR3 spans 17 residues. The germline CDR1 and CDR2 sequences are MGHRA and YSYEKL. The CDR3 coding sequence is TGCGCCAGCAGCCAGGCAGGACAGGGGGTTTATAATTCACCCCTCCACTTT. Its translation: CASSQAGQGVYNSPLHF.

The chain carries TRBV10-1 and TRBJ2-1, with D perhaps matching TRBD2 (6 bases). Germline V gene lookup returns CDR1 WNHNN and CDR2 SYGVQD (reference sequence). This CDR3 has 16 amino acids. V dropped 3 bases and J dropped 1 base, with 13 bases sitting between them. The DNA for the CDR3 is TGCGCCAGCAGTGATCAGGGCGGGAATTCCTACAATGAGCAGTTCTTC. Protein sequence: CASSDQGGNSYNEQFF.

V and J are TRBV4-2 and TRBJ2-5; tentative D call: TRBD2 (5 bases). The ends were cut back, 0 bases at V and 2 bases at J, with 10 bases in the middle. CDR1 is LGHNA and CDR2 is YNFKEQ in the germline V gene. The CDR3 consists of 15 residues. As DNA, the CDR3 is TGTGCCAGCAGCCAAGATAAGAGCGGTCAAGAGACCCAGTACTTC. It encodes CASSQDKSGQETQYF.

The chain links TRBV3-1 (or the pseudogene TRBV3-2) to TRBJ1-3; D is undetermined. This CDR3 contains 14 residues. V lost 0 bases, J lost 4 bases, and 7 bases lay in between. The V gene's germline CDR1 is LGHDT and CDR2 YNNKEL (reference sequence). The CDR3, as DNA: TGTGCCAGCAGCCAAGAAGCAGGCGGAAACACCATATATTTT. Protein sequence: CASSQEAGGNTIYF.

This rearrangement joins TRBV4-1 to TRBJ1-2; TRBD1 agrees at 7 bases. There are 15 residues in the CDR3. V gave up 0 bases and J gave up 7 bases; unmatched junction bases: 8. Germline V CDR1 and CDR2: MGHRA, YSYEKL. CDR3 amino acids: CASSQEAGGLGGYTF. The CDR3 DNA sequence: TGCGCCAGCAGCCAAGAGGCAGGGGGTTTAGGTGGCTACACCTTC.

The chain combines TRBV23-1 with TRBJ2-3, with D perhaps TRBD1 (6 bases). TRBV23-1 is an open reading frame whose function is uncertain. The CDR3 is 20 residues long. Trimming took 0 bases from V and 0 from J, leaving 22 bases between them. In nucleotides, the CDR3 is TGCGCCAGCAGTCAATCAATTAGGAAGCAGGGGCCGTGTAGCACAGATACGCAGTATTTT. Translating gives CASSQSIRKQGPCSTDTQYF.

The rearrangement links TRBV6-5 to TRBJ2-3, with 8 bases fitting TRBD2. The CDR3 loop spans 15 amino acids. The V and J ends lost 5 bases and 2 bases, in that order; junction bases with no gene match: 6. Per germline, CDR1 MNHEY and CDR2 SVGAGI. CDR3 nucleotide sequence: TGTGCCAGCAGTCACGGACTAGCCCCCACAGATACGCAGTATTTT. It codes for CASSHGLAPTDTQYF.

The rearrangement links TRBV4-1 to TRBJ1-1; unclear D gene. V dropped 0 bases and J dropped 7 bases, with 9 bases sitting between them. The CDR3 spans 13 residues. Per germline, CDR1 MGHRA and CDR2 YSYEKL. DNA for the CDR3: TGCGCCAGCAGCCAAGATTATAGCGTTGAAGCTTTCTTT. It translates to CASSQDYSVEAFF.

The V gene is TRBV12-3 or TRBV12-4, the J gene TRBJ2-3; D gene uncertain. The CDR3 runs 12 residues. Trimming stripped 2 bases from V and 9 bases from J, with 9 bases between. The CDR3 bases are TGTGCCAGCAGTTTACTTGCGGCCACGCAGTATTTT. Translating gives CASSLLAATQYF.

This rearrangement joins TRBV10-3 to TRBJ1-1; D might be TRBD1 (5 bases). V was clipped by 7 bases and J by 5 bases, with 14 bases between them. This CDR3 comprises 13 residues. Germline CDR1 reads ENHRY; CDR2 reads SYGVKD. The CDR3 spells CAITGTAGTEAFF. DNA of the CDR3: TGTGCCATCACCGGGACCGCGGGAACTGAAGCTTTCTTT.

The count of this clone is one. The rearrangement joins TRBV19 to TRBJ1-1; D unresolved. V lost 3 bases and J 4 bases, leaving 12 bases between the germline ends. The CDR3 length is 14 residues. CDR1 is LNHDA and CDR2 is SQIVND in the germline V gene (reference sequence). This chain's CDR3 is CASSIEGGGTEAFF. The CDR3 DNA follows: TGTGCCAGTAGTATTGAGGGAGGTGGCACTGAAGCTTTCTTT.

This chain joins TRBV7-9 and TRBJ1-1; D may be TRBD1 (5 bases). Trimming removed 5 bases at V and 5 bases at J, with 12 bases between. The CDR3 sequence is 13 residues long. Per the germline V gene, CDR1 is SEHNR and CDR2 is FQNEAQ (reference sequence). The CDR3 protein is CASSHPRGTEAFF. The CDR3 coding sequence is TGTGCCAGCAGCCACCCGCGGGGGACTGAAGCTTTCTTT.

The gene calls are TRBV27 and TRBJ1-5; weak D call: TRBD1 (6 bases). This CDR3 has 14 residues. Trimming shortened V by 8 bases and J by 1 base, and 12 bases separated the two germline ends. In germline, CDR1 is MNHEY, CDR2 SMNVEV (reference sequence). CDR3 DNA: TGTGCCAGCCGTTCCGGACAGAGCAATCAGCCCCAGCATTTT. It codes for CASRSGQSNQPQHF.

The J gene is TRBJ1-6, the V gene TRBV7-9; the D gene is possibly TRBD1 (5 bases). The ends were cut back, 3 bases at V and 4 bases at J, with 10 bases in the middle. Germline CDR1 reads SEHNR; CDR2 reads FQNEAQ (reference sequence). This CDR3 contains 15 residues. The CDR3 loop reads CASSLGGVYNSPLHF. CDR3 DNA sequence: TGTGCCAGCAGCTTGGGGGGGGTGTATAATTCACCCCTCCACTTT.

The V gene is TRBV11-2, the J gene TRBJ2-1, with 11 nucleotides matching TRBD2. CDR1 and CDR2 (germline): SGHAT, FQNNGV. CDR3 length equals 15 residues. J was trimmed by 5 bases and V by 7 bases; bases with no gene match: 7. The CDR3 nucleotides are TGTGCCAGCATACGTAGCGGGGGGGATCACAATGAGCAGTTCTTC. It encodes CASIRSGGDHNEQFF.

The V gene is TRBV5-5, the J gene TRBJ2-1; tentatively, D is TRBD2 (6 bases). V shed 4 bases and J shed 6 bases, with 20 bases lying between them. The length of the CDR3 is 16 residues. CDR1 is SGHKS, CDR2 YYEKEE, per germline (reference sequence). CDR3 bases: TGTGCCAGCAGCAGGGACCCGGGGACTGGCGTCAATGAGCAGTTCTTC. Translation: CASSRDPGTGVNEQFF.

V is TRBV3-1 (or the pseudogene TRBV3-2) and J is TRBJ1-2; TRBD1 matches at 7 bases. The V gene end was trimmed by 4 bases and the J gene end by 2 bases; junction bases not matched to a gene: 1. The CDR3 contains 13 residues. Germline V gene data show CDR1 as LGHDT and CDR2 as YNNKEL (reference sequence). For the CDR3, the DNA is TGTGCCAGCAGCCTCAGGGGGAACTATGGCTACACCTTC. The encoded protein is CASSLRGNYGYTF.

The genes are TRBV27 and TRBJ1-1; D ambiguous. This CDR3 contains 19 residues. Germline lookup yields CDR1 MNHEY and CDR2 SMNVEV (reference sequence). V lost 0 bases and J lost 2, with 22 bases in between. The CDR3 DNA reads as TGTGCCAGCAGTTTATCGGCTCCGGAGCCGTACTACCTAAACACTGAAGCTTTCTTT. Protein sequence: CASSLSAPEPYYLNTEAFF.

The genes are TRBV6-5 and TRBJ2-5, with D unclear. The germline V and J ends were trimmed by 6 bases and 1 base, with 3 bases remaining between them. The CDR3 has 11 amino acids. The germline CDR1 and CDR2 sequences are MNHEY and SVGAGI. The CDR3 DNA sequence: TGTGCCAGCAGACTCCAAGAGACCCAGTACTTC. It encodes CASRLQETQYF.

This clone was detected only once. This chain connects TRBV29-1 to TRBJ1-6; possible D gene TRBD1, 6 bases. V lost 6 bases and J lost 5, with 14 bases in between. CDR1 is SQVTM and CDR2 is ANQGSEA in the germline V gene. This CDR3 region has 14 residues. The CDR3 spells CSVTTGSDNSPLHF. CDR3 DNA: TGCAGCGTCACCACAGGGTCCGATAATTCACCCCTCCACTTT.

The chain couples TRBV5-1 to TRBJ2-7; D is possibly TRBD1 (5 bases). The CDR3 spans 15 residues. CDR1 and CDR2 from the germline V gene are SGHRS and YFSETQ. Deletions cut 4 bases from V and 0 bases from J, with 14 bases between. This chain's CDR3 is CASSITGLSSYEQYF. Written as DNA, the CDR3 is TGCGCCAGCAGCATTACAGGCCTGAGCTCCTACGAGCAGTACTTC.

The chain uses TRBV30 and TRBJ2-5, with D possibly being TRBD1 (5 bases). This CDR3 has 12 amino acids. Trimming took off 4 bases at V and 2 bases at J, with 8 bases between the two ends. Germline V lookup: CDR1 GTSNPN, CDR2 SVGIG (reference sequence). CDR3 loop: CAWTTDQETQYF. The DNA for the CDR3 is TGTGCCTGGACGACAGATCAAGAGACCCAGTACTTC. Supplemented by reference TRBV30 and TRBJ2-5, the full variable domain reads SQTIHQWPATLVQPVGSPLSLECTVEGTSNPNLYWYRQAAGRGLQLLFYSVGIGQISSEVPQNLSASRPQDRQFILSSKKLLLSDSGFYLCAWTTDQETQYFGPGTRLLVL.

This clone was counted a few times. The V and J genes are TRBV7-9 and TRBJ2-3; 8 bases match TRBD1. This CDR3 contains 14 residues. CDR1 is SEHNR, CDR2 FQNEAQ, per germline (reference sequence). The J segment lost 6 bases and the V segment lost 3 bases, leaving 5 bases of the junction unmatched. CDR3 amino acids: CASSLDRARDTQYF. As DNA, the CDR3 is TGTGCCAGCAGCTTGGACAGGGCGAGGGATACGCAGTATTTT.

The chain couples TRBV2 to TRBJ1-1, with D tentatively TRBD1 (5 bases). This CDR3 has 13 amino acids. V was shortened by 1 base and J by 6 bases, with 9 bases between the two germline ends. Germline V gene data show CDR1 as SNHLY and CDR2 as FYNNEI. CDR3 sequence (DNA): TGTGCCAGCAGTGAAGTTCGGGGGGCTGAAGCTTTCTTT. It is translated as CASSEVRGAEAFF.